A selection of T cell receptor beta chains follows, all from one sample in a study of regulatory T cells in long-lasting Graves disease. MiXCR, applied by TCRdb to the multiplex PCR reads, yields one record per CDR3 protein. The sample includes 350,000 to 550,000 distinct CDR3 sequences, about a sixth of them seen just once. These data also featured in a second study, about T cells in Graves' hyperthyroidism and ophthalmopathy.

The specimen was peripheral blood mononuclear cells (PBMCs), collected at new diagnosis, from a patient treated with antithyroid drugs. Receptors were obtained from a woman aged 18-29 years with Graves disease. CDR3s include the opening cysteine and the closing phenylalanine or tryptophan. The D gene is left open where the match is weak. Expanded clones get a size class; other rows say once, few or many, or leave the size out.

J gene,V gene,D gene,clone size,CDR3 DNA,CDR3 protein
TRBJ2-2,TRBV12-3/TRBV12-4,NA,many,TGTGCCAGCAGTTCCCGACAGGGAGGCACCGGGGAGCTGTTTTTT,CASSSRQGGTGELFF
TRBJ1-1,TRBV12-3/TRBV12-4,NA,NA,TGTGCCACCCGGAGGGCGGGGGAGAACACTGAAGCTTTCTTT,CATRRAGENTEAFF
TRBJ1-5,TRBV20-1,NA,NA,TGCAGTGCTAGATGGAGAGGGTTCGGGGGGCAGCAGCCCCAGCATTTT,CSARWRGFGGQQPQHF
TRBJ1-2,TRBV28,TRBD1,many,TGTGCCAGCAGTTTCCTCGGGAGGACAGGAGAGCTCTATGGCTACACCTTC,CASSFLGRTGELYGYTF
TRBJ1-1,TRBV10-3,NA,many,TGTGCCATCAGTAACCCGGACAGCCAGGGCACTGAAGCTTTCTTT,CAISNPDSQGTEAFF
TRBJ2-7,TRBV7-8,TRBD2,many,TGTGCCAGCAGCGCGGGGGTAGGGCACTCCTACGAGCAGTACTTC,CASSAGVGHSYEQYF
TRBJ2-7,TRBV27,NA,many,TGTGCCAGCAGTTTATCTCGGCTAGCGAAGCACGAGCAGTACTTC,CASSLSRLAKHEQYF
TRBJ2-7,TRBV20-1,TRBD2,NA,TGCAGTGCTAGTACTAGCGGCAACTACGAGCAGTACTTC,CSASTSGNYEQYF
TRBJ2-7,TRBV5-1,NA,many,TGCGCCAGCAGCTTGTTGTCTCACTCCTACGAGCAGTACTTC,CASSLLSHSYEQYF
TRBJ1-2,TRBV11-3,NA,NA,TGTGCCAGCAGCTTAGCAGTGGGATATGGCTACACCTTC,CASSLAVGYGYTF
TRBJ2-1,TRBV20-1,NA,few,TGCAGTGCTAGGCCAGGGGCGGAACGATCCCTTTCCTACAATGAGCAGTTCTTC,CSARPGAERSLSYNEQFF
TRBJ2-7,TRBV11-2,NA,many,TGTGCCAGCAGCCGGGACAATTACTACGAGCAGTACTTC,CASSRDNYYEQYF
TRBJ2-2,TRBV27,NA,few,TGTGCCAGCAGTCCCGGGACGAAAATCACCGGGGAGCTGTTTTTT,CASSPGTKITGELFF
TRBJ2-7,TRBV27,NA,NA,TGTGCCAGCAGTTTTTTTGGGTACGAGCAGTACTTC,CASSFFGYEQYF
TRBJ2-7,TRBV7-6,NA,few,TGTGCCAGCAGCTTGTTTGGGACGGTTGCCTACGAGCAGTACTTC,CASSLFGTVAYEQYF
TRBJ1-1,TRBV30,TRBD1,NA,TGTGCCTGGAGTACAGGGGGCGCGAATACTGAAGCTTTCTTT,CAWSTGGANTEAFF
TRBJ2-4,TRBV6-1,NA,NA,TGTGCCAGCAGTGAAGTTTGGGGTGCCAAAAACATTCAGTACTTC,CASSEVWGAKNIQYF
TRBJ1-5,TRBV5-5,NA,few,TGTGCCAGCAGCTTTCATTCGACGGGTGGGAGCAATCAGCCCCAGCATTTT,CASSFHSTGGSNQPQHF
TRBJ2-1,TRBV28,NA,many,TGTGCCAGCAGTCGACTCCCTAGCTCCTACAATGAGCAGTTCTTC,CASSRLPSSYNEQFF